Below, 13 T cell receptor beta chains from the same sample are listed, as sequenced in a study of graft-versus-host responses after intestinal transplantation. Using immunoSEQ multiplex PCR, the repertoire was profiled, and TCRdb retains in-frame clones only, with some absent. The sample yields approximately 75,000 clones, 90% seen once. Their cognate antigens are unknown. Specimen: unstimulated CD8+ T cells sorted from spleen or lymph node cells, collected before transplant. These receptors were taken from a human donor who was the organ donor for an intestinal transplant.

This clone was picked up a small number of times. This chain links TRBV4-2 with TRBJ1-2, with 8 bases aligning to TRBD1. Germline V gene lookup returns CDR1 LGHNA and CDR2 YNFKEQ. The J segment lost 0 bases and the V segment lost 2 bases, leaving 11 bases of the junction unmatched. This CDR3 is 18 amino acids long. The CDR3 region is CASSQPGTGDETNYGYTF. The CDR3 DNA reads as TGTGCCAGCAGCCAACCCGGGACAGGCGACGAAACTAACTATGGCTACACCTTC.

The V call is TRBV9, the J call TRBJ2-2; perhaps TRBD1 as D (6 bases). The CDR3 is 14 amino acids. The germline gives CDR1 SGDLS, CDR2 YYNGEE. V was pared by 5 bases and J by 5 bases, with 13 bases between. The CDR3, as DNA: TGTGCCAGCAGAGAGGGACATTCTACCGGGGAGCTGTTTTTT. Translating it yields CASREGHSTGELFF.

The chain joins TRBV28 to TRBJ2-1; D remains unclear. Trimming removed 6 bases from V and 3 bases from J, with 3 bases in between. The CDR3 totals 11 residues. Germline CDR1 and CDR2: MDHEN and SYDVKM. The CDR3 DNA sequence: TGTGCCAGCAGCTTCTACAATGAGCAGTTCTTC. Translating gives CASSFYNEQFF.

This chain connects TRBV13 to TRBJ1-5; a weak D match, TRBD1 (5 bases). Germline CDR1 is PRHDT and CDR2 is FYEKMQ (reference sequence). V gave up 3 bases and J gave up 6 bases, with 12 bases separating them. This CDR3 comprises 14 residues. This CDR3 is CASSFGRRGQPQHF. The CDR3 coding sequence is TGTGCCAGCAGCTTCGGCCGTAGGGGTCAGCCCCAGCATTTT. The complete variable domain, with remaining parts taken from reference TRBV13 and TRBJ1-5, reads AAGVIQSPRHLIKEKRETATLKCYPIPRHDTVYWYQQGPGQDPQFLISFYEKMQSDKGSIPDRFSAQQFSDYHSELNMSSLELGDSALYFCASSFGRRGQPQHFGDGTRLSIL.

This sequence joins TRBV11-2 and TRBJ1-1; tentatively, D is TRBD1 (6 bases). This CDR3 spans 14 amino acids. Trimming stripped 2 bases from V and 5 bases from J, with 12 bases between. The V gene's germline CDR1 is SGHAT and CDR2 FQNNGV. The CDR3 reads CASSLSTGSTEAFF. DNA for the CDR3: TGTGCCAGCAGCTTAAGCACAGGGTCGACTGAAGCTTTCTTT.

The V call is TRBV9, the J call TRBJ1-1; 7 nucleotides agree with TRBD1. The germline gives CDR1 SGDLS, CDR2 YYNGEE. With V trimmed by 0 bases and J by 0 bases, 2 bases remained unmatched. The CDR3 consists of 15 residues. Here the CDR3 reads CASSVEQGLNTEAFF. The CDR3 DNA reads as TGTGCCAGCAGCGTAGAACAGGGGCTGAACACTGAAGCTTTCTTT.

The chain links TRBV11-2 to TRBJ1-1; unclear D gene. Germline CDR1 SGHAT, CDR2 FQNNGV. The V gene lost 4 bases and the J gene lost 5 bases, with 20 bases spanning the gap. CDR3 length: 16 residues. The chain's CDR3 is CASSSPVGVGGTEAFF. As DNA, the CDR3 is TGTGCCAGCAGCTCACCGGTCGGGGTAGGAGGAACTGAAGCTTTCTTT.

The V and J genes are TRBV7-9 and TRBJ2-5; 7 nucleotides agree with TRBD2. The CDR3 has 16 amino acids. In germline, CDR1 is SEHNR, CDR2 FQNEAQ (reference sequence). V lost 3 bases, J lost 4 bases, and 11 bases stayed unmatched. The CDR3: CASSLVPGLLRETQYF. The CDR3, as DNA: TGTGCCAGCAGCTTGGTACCGGGACTACTGCGAGAGACCCAGTACTTC.

The DNA of the CDR3 is TGTGCCAGCAGTGAAGCCGTAGCGGGGGGGGTTTCAGGGGAGCTGTTTTTT. Residues: CASSEAVAGGVSGELFF. This chain connects TRBV6-1 to TRBJ2-2; 11 nucleotides align to TRBD2. V lost 0 bases to trimming and J lost 8 bases; unmatched junction nucleotides: 8. Germline lookup yields CDR1 MNHNS and CDR2 SASEGT. CDR3 length: 17 residues.

This clone was detected only a few times. The V call is TRBV19, the J call TRBJ2-2, with D possibly TRBD2 on 6 matching bases. CDR3 length: 17 residues. The germline V gene has CDR1 LNHDA and CDR2 SQIVND (reference sequence). V was cut by 3 bases and J by 3 bases, with 17 bases left in between. CDR3 loop: CASSISTWGDHTGELFF. The DNA for the CDR3 is TGTGCCAGTAGTATCTCTACGTGGGGGGACCACACCGGGGAGCTGTTTTTT.

The genes are TRBV4-1 and TRBJ1-5; maybe TRBD1 (5 bases). Per the germline V gene, CDR1 is MGHRA and CDR2 is YSYEKL. The CDR3 is made up of 15 amino acids. Trimming removed 2 bases at V and 0 bases at J, with 8 bases between. CDR3: CASSQKDISNQPQHF. CDR3 in DNA: TGCGCCAGCAGCCAAAAGGACATTAGCAATCAGCCCCAGCATTTT.

The chain couples TRBV2 to TRBJ1-2; D remains unclear. From germline, CDR1 is SNHLY and CDR2 FYNNEI. This CDR3 spans 15 amino acids. V was trimmed by 5 bases and J by 5 bases, leaving 18 bases between them. The CDR3 is CASSSVDTLDYGYTF. CDR3 nucleotides: TGTGCCAGCAGTTCGGTCGACACCTTAGATTATGGCTACACCTTC.

The chain carries TRBV5-1 and TRBJ2-7; D possibly corresponds to TRBD2 (5 bases). V lost 0 bases, J lost 3 bases, and 10 bases lay in between. Germline V gene data show CDR1 as SGHRS and CDR2 as YFSETQ. The CDR3 sequence is 14 residues long. The CDR3 protein is CASSLVAGDYEQYV. The CDR3 DNA reads TGCGCCAGCAGCTTGGTTGCCGGGGACTACGAGCAGTACGTC.